This T cell receptor beta chain was observed in a study of a mutant IDH1 vaccine in newly diagnosed glioma. Using immunoSEQ multiplex PCR, the repertoire was profiled, and TCRdb retains in-frame clones only, with some absent. This table has around 57,000 clones, 89% appearing once. The time point was: week 11, during vaccination. The study gave 300 ug of mutant IDH1 20-mer peptide per vaccine dose, with topical imiquimod. Regarding this clone: Antigen specificity is unknown.

V lost 3 bases to trimming and J lost 6 bases; unmatched junction nucleotides: 6. The CDR3 spans 15 residues. The V gene's germline CDR1 is LNHDA and CDR2 SQIVND (reference sequence). The chain carries TRBV19 and TRBJ2-1; 9 nucleotides match TRBD2. The starting material was PBMCs, obtained from a glioma patient whose treatment included an IDH1 peptide vaccine. The clonotype was recovered from a man aged 35 to 55 with glioma. CDR3 coding DNA: TGTGCCAGTAGTATTGGCGGGAGGGCCCCCAATGAGCAGTTCTTC. Its protein product is CASSIGGRAPNEQFF.